One sample yielded the 30 T cell receptor beta chains listed below, sequenced in a study of CD8+ T cells in alopecia areata (dated by TCRdb to about 2018). The library was obtained by the immunoSEQ multiplex PCR assay. For TCR sequencing, RNA was extracted from every sample and reverse transcribed into cDNA to serve as template. TCRdb provides this immuneACCESS table in a form limited to in-frame rearrangements. Some clones are lacking; in checked studies, under half of them reflect an unresolved V gene, and why the rest are absent is not known. The sample table holds roughly 170,000 clones, of which about 60% were seen once. The top ten constitute roughly 14% of the sample. Explained via the paper, the time point label denotes: baseline before oral tofacitinib. The sample here was CD4+ T cells sorted from blood, taken at week 0. The receptors were sampled from a human donor with alopecia areata.

This chain connects TRBV30 to TRBJ2-1, with 7 positions matching TRBD2. The junction had 5 bases not matched to a gene; V was cut back by 5 bases and J by 10 bases. CDR1 and CDR2 (germline): GTSNPN, SVGIG (reference sequence). The CDR3 covers 11 residues. The CDR3, as DNA: TGTGCCTGGGCTAGCGGCCCCGAGCAGTTCTTC. Encoded protein: CAWASGPEQFF.

The table lists this clone with a count of one. This chain connects TRBV14 to TRBJ2-7; 7 bases map to TRBD1. The V gene end was trimmed by 8 bases and the J gene end by 7 bases; junction bases not matched to a gene: 5. Germline loops: CDR1 SGHDN, CDR2 FVKESK. The CDR3 totals 11 residues. CDR3 DNA sequence: TGTGCCAGCGCACAGGGGCGGGAGCAGTACTTC. It translates to CASAQGREQYF.

DNA of the CDR3: TGCGCCAGCACCCCGCAGGGTGGAGATGGTAACATTCAGTACTTC. It is translated as CASTPQGGDGNIQYF. The genes are TRBV5-1 and TRBJ2-4; the D gene is possibly TRBD1 (5 bases). CDR3 length: 15 residues. CDR1 is SGHRS, CDR2 YFSETQ, per germline. V lost 6 bases to trimming and J lost 7 bases, with 20 bases between them. The full variable domain, its missing parts supplied by reference TRBV5-1 and TRBJ2-4, is KAGVTQTPRYLIKTRGQQVTLSCSPISGHRSVSWYQQTPGQGLQFLFEYFSETQRNKGNFPGRFSGRQFSNSRSEMNVSTLELGDSALYLCASTPQGGDGNIQYFGAGTRLSVL.

This chain uses TRBV27 with TRBJ2-6; D unresolved. V gave up 1 base and J gave up 1 base, with 11 bases separating them. Germline CDR1 and CDR2: MNHEY and SMNVEV (reference sequence). This CDR3 has 17 amino acids. The CDR3 here is CASSLFAPRSGANVLTF. The CDR3 nucleotides read TGTGCCAGCAGTTTATTCGCCCCAAGGTCTGGGGCCAACGTCCTGACTTTC.

The chain employs TRBV29-1 and TRBJ1-1, with TRBD1 identical over 9 bases. The CDR3 consists of 12 residues. Germline V gene lookup returns CDR1 SQVTM and CDR2 ANQGSEA. Germline trimming cut 7 bases from V and 5 bases from J; bases unmatched to any gene: 5. The CDR3 loop reads CSADRGWTEAFF. The CDR3 coding sequence is TGCAGCGCGGACAGGGGCTGGACTGAAGCTTTCTTT.

The chain is built from TRBV29-1 and TRBJ2-2, with TRBD1 matching over 9 bases. CDR3 size: 16 residues. J was trimmed by 1 base and V by 0 bases; bases with no gene match: 3. Germline V gene data show CDR1 as SQVTM and CDR2 as ANQGSEA. The CDR3 coding sequence is TGCAGCGTTGAAGATCGGGGACAGGGGAACACCGGGGAGCTGTTTTTT. Protein sequence: CSVEDRGQGNTGELFF.

The genes are TRBV5-1 and TRBJ2-3; 15 bases line up with TRBD2. The germline V gene has CDR1 SGHRS and CDR2 YFSETQ. V lost 4 bases and J lost 4; bases outside the gene matches: 7. The CDR3 contains 17 residues. The chain's CDR3 is CASSPRTSGGAADTQYF. CDR3 sequence (DNA): TGCGCCAGCAGCCCACGGACTAGCGGGGGGGCTGCAGATACGCAGTATTTT. Using reference TRBV5-1 and TRBJ2-3 for the parts outside the CDR3, the full variable domain is KAGVTQTPRYLIKTRGQQVTLSCSPISGHRSVSWYQQTPGQGLQFLFEYFSETQRNKGNFPGRFSGRQFSNSRSEMNVSTLELGDSALYLCASSPRTSGGAADTQYFGPGTRLTVL.

The chain carries TRBV29-1 and TRBJ1-1; the match to TRBD1 covers 9 bases. The CDR3 runs 14 residues. The germline V gene encodes CDR1 SQVTM and CDR2 ANQGSEA. Trimming removed 1 base from V and 4 bases from J; junction bases left unmatched: 4. The DNA for the CDR3 is TGCAGCGTTGAAGGACAGGGGGTTGCCACTGAAGCTTTCTTT. This sequence encodes CSVEGQGVATEAFF.

The gene calls are TRBV30 and TRBJ2-4; no clear D. Germline-derived CDR1 and CDR2 are GTSNPN and SVGIG (reference sequence). The CDR3 loop spans 11 amino acids. V was clipped by 1 base and J by 9 bases, with 7 bases between them. CDR3 DNA sequence: TGTGCCTGGAGTGGAATGAGCATTCAGTACTTC. It encodes CAWSGMSIQYF.

The V gene is TRBV25-1, the J gene TRBJ2-5; 9 bases map to TRBD1. CDR1 is MGHDK, CDR2 SYGVNS, per germline. Trimming took 4 bases from V and 0 from J; bases not matched to a gene: 6. The CDR3 consists of 16 residues. The CDR3 reads CASSAGDRAYQETQYF. CDR3 DNA sequence: TGTGCCAGCAGTGCCGGGGACAGGGCGTACCAAGAGACCCAGTACTTC.

V gene TRBV6-1 combines with J gene TRBJ2-5, with 7 bases that match TRBD1. Germline values: CDR1 MNHNS, CDR2 SASEGT. The CDR3 is made up of 13 amino acids. Germline trimming cut 5 bases from V and 1 base from J; bases unmatched to any gene: 1. The DNA for the CDR3 is TGTGCCAGCAGTAGACAGGGCCAAGAGACCCAGTACTTC. Its translation: CASSRQGQETQYF.

The rearrangement joins TRBV7-9 to TRBJ2-4; D possibly corresponds to TRBD2 (6 bases). The V end lost 5 bases, the J end lost 5 bases, and 10 bases lay between the germline ends. There are 13 residues in the CDR3. Looked up from germline, CDR1 is SEHNR and CDR2 is FQNEAQ (reference sequence). CDR3 DNA: TGTGCCAGCAGCGCGCGGGGCGAAAACATTCAGTACTTC. It is translated as CASSARGENIQYF.

The genes are TRBV18 and TRBJ2-4; 8 bases fit TRBD1. Germline V lookup: CDR1 KGHSH, CDR2 LQKENI. The CDR3 contains 19 residues. Trimming cost V 3 bases and J 1 base; bases outside gene matches: 14. The CDR3 sequence: CASSPTLPGGGEAKNIQYF. Written as DNA, the CDR3 is TGTGCCAGCTCACCCACTCTTCCAGGGGGCGGTGAGGCCAAAAACATTCAGTACTTC.

This rearrangement joins TRBV2 to TRBJ1-6; 7 bases are shared with TRBD1. Germline values: CDR1 SNHLY, CDR2 FYNNEI. The CDR3 runs 14 residues. V gave up 4 bases and J gave up 7 bases; unmatched junction bases: 4. CDR3 loop: CASSGDSRNSPLHF. CDR3 in DNA: TGTGCCAGCAGTGGGGACAGCAGAAATTCACCCCTCCACTTT.

This clone was seen only a few times. The chain carries TRBV2 and TRBJ2-1; tentatively, D is TRBD1 or TRBD2 (6 bases each). Germline loops: CDR1 SNHLY, CDR2 FYNNEI. The CDR3 covers 13 residues. V gave up 7 bases and J gave up 7 bases, with 14 bases separating them. The CDR3 spells CASKEGTLNEQFF. In nucleotides, the CDR3 is TGTGCCAGCAAGGAGGGGACATTGAATGAGCAGTTCTTC.

Comment on this clone: Other DNA sequences of this sample code for an identical CDR3. The rearrangement links TRBV7-2 to TRBJ2-5, with TRBD2 as a possible D gene (7 bases). CDR3 length equals 13 residues. Looked up from germline, CDR1 is SGHTA and CDR2 is FQGNSA. V lost 8 bases and J 4 bases, leaving 14 bases between the germline ends. CDR3 nucleotides: TGTGCCAGCTCCCCTGGGGGGGCAGAGACCCAGTACTTC. It yields the protein CASSPGGAETQYF.

The chain joins TRBV29-1 to TRBJ1-1; D is perhaps TRBD1 (5 bases). The germline CDR1 and CDR2 sequences are SQVTM and ANQGSEA. V dropped 3 bases and J dropped 7 bases, with 12 bases sitting between them. The CDR3 runs 12 residues. This chain's CDR3 is CSVDGRALEAFF. CDR3 nucleotides: TGCAGCGTTGACGGCAGGGCTCTTGAAGCTTTCTTT.

The CDR3 nucleotides are TGCGCCAGCAGCCAAGATCCGCCACCCCTTAGCAATCAGCCCCAGCATTTT. Translation: CASSQDPPPLSNQPQHF. The V gene is TRBV4-1, the J gene TRBJ1-5; D not certain. CDR1 and CDR2 (germline): MGHRA, YSYEKL. V dropped 0 bases and J dropped 0 bases, with 12 bases sitting between them. The CDR3 has 17 residues.

The chain carries TRBV29-1 and TRBJ2-2; 8 positions agree with TRBD1. Germline V gene data show CDR1 as SQVTM and CDR2 as ANQGSEA. V shed 7 bases, J shed 6 bases, and the junction held 7 bases outside the gene matches. The CDR3 has 13 amino acids. CDR3 in amino acids: CSAGTGGSGELFF. As DNA, the CDR3 is TGCAGCGCTGGGACAGGAGGATCCGGGGAGCTGTTTTTT.

This rearrangement joins TRBV19 to TRBJ2-2; 7 nucleotides line up with TRBD1. Unmatched junction bases numbered 7, after V lost 6 bases and J lost 6 bases. The CDR3 is 14 residues long. Germline assignment: CDR1 LNHDA and CDR2 SQIVND (reference sequence). As DNA, the CDR3 is TGTGCCAGTAGCTCTGGACAGGAGGCCGGGGAGCTGTTTTTT. As protein: CASSSGQEAGELFF.

Turning to this clone: Other DNA sequences of this sample code for an identical CDR3. The chain employs TRBV29-1 and TRBJ2-1; the match to TRBD2 covers 9 bases. Germline V gene data show CDR1 as SQVTM and CDR2 as ANQGSEA. The CDR3 length is 13 residues. V dropped 3 bases and J dropped 3; count of bases not matched to a gene: 0. The CDR3 nucleotides read TGCAGCGTTGAGCGGGGGGGCTACAATGAGCAGTTCTTC. Residues: CSVERGGYNEQFF.

The chain joins TRBV30 to TRBJ2-2; D might be TRBD1 or TRBD2, each matching 5 bases. CDR1 is GTSNPN, CDR2 SVGIG, per germline (reference sequence). The CDR3 is 13 residues long. V was clipped by 0 bases and J by 6 bases, with 8 bases between them. The CDR3: CAWSVMGAGELFF. DNA of the CDR3: TGTGCCTGGAGTGTAATGGGGGCCGGGGAGCTGTTTTTT.

This clone was seen only once. V usage is TRBV19 and J usage is TRBJ2-4; TRBD2 might be the D (6 bases). V was cut by 3 bases and J by 2 bases, with 8 bases left in between. The V gene's germline CDR1 is LNHDA and CDR2 SQIVND (reference sequence). This CDR3 is 14 amino acids long. The CDR3 coding sequence is TGTGCCAGTAGTATGCGGGGACCCAAAAACATTCAGTACTTC. Amino acids: CASSMRGPKNIQYF.

The chain employs TRBV29-1 and TRBJ2-1; TRBD1 agrees at 12 bases. The V segment lost 6 bases and the J segment 10 bases; nucleotides outside the gene matches: 7. In germline, CDR1 is SQVTM, CDR2 ANQGSEA. The CDR3 has 13 residues. The CDR3 DNA reads as TGCAGCGTGACGGGGACAGGGGGCGAGGAGCAGTTCTTC. This encodes CSVTGTGGEEQFF.

The rearrangement uses TRBV4-2 and TRBJ2-3, with D uncertain. Trimming removed 0 bases at V and 7 bases at J, with 20 bases between. The CDR3 length is 17 residues. CDR1 and CDR2 from the germline V gene are LGHNA and YNFKEQ. CDR3 sequence (DNA): TGTGCCAGCAGCCAAGATCGCCTAAGGTCGGATCGGAATACGCAGTATTTT. This gives the protein CASSQDRLRSDRNTQYF.

This clone is a singleton in its sample. The chain employs TRBV7-2 and TRBJ2-7; D is possibly TRBD2 (5 bases). V was trimmed by 6 bases and J by 0 bases, leaving 18 bases between them. The CDR3 has 16 amino acids. Looked up from germline, CDR1 is SGHTA and CDR2 is FQGNSA. CDR3 sequence reads: CASSWGALGSSYEQYF. The CDR3 DNA follows: TGTGCCAGCAGTTGGGGAGCACTAGGGAGCTCCTACGAGCAGTACTTC.

CDR3 residues: CAIGFEQFF. CDR3 nucleotides: TGTGCCATCGGGTTCGAGCAGTTCTTC. The gene calls are TRBV7-2 and TRBJ2-1; no clear D gene. The CDR3 runs to 9 residues. The V gene lost 10 bases and the J gene lost 10 bases, with 8 bases spanning the gap. Germline V lookup: CDR1 SGHTA, CDR2 FQGNSA.

Only a few counts were recorded for this clone. V usage is TRBV5-5 and J usage is TRBJ1-4, with D possibly TRBD1 on 6 matching bases. This CDR3 region has 17 residues. V was pared by 0 bases and J by 5 bases, with 17 bases between. CDR1 and CDR2 (germline): SGHKS, YYEKEE (reference sequence). As DNA, the CDR3 is TGTGCCAGCAGCTTGGATGTTAGTGCAGGGGAGAATGAAAAACTGTTTTTT. The encoded protein is CASSLDVSAGENEKLFF.

J is TRBJ1-5 and V is TRBV6-4; unclear D gene. V lost 2 bases, J lost 7 bases, and 9 bases lay in between. Germline V gene data show CDR1 as MRHNA and CDR2 as SNTAGT. The CDR3 spans 13 residues. The CDR3: CASSDRVGQPQHF. The CDR3 nucleotides read TGTGCCAGCAGTGACAGGGTTGGCCAGCCCCAGCATTTT.

The rearrangement uses TRBV30 and TRBJ2-7; possible D gene TRBD1, 5 bases. Germline V CDR1 and CDR2: GTSNPN, SVGIG (reference sequence). The germline V and J ends were trimmed by 2 bases and 4 bases, with 12 bases remaining between them. CDR3 size: 13 residues. The CDR3 DNA reads TGTGCCTGGAGTATGGGGCAAGGGTACGAGCAGTACTTC. Its translation is CAWSMGQGYEQYF. The full variable domain, rest sourced from reference TRBV30 and TRBJ2-7, is SQTIHQWPATLVQPVGSPLSLECTVEGTSNPNLYWYRQAAGRGLQLLFYSVGIGQISSEVPQNLSASRPQDRQFILSSKKLLLSDSGFYLCAWSMGQGYEQYFGPGTRLTVT.